The entry that follows covers one T cell receptor beta chain sequence. Its binding antigen is unknown. No much larger clone is present one base from it, and per-base qualities are unavailable. In the paper's terms, the treatment or condition label means: high-dose cyclophosphamide on days +3 and +4 as single-agent GVHD prophylaxis. Busulfan and fludarabine conditioning, a related or unrelated marrow graft, and cyclophosphamide on days +3 and +4 were given to PTCy patients. The PTCy-treated patients were enrolled in a prospective multi-institutional clinical trial. Peripheral blood and bone marrow mononuclear cells were isolated by Ficoll-Hypaque density centrifugation and cryopreserved. Sequences SQVTM (CDR1) and ANQGSEA (CDR2) are obtained from the germline V gene. At the junction V is shortened by 6 bases and J by 1 base; bases outside the gene matches: 8. The CDR3 has 14 amino acids, counting the end cysteine and phenylalanine. Only the CDR3 DNA is retained, 42 bases long and in frame from the first base.

Genomic DNA was used for TRB sequencing, which was performed with the immunoSEQ assay at survey resolution or with the hsTCRB kit. In the paper's pipeline: Initial read processing used immunoSEQ software, and repertoire analyses used the LymphoSeq R package. Clonality was computed as 1 minus normalized Shannon entropy, and a Gini coefficient was also calculated for each TRB dataset. To infer phenotypes in unsorted samples, TRB sequences from sorted subsets of the recipient or donor were mapped onto unsorted samples from the same recipient. This immuneACCESS table, as held by TCRdb, lists in-frame sequences with V and J called but not all clones. Of the missing ones, under half trace to an unresolved V gene in checked studies; the others have no known cause. V and J calls and clone size come straight from that table; D and trimming were deduced from the DNA. This sample comprises tens of thousands of clones, roughly 91% of them detected only once. The top ten hold less than 2.5% of the sample.

This record belongs to a study of T cells after posttransplantation cyclophosphamide (dated by TCRdb to about 2016). In the study overall: Using TRB sequencing, the study followed how the T cell repertoire rebuilt after myeloablative bone marrow transplantation with posttransplantation cyclophosphamide given as GVHD prophylaxis. Public TRB sequences were checked against a database of over 3,600 sequences associated with responses to pathogens, tumor antigens, self-antigens and alloantigens. Blood from all 35 or so PTCy patients with 1-year posttransplant specimens was subjected to TRB sequencing. Samples from approximately 40 PTCy-treated patients and 16 related bone marrow donors of those patients were subjected to antigen receptor sequencing. Because TRA and TRB clonality correlated tightly in roughly nine samples, the subsequent TCR analyses were limited to TRB only. TRB sequencing was also done on up to about 3 additional blood samples from 2 to 5.2 years after transplant in 3 patients, and on pretransplant blood from a handful of patients. Broader findings and caveats from the paper: Donor-recipient similarity was low at 1-2 months but rose over the first year, and later blood repertoires were often dominated by donor CD8+ memory clones. The TRB repertoires of T cells infiltrating skin or GI tract showed only limited overlap with the TRB repertoires of T cells in blood. Across over 40 patients, TRB clonality was highly associated with recipient CMV seropositivity and CMV reactivation, and diversity in PTCy patients was similar to diversity in CNI/methotrexate controls.

The sample here was PBMCs, taken roughly 59 days after allogeneic stem cell transplant with posttransplant cyclophosphamide. This receptor was identified in a male patient aged 55 to 69 who received an allogeneic stem cell transplant from a related donor and was CMV-positive. Following a transplant, some T cells may be graft donor cells, not patient cells. The chain is made from TRBV29-1 and TRBJ1-1, and 7 junctional nucleotides match TRBD1. This receptor carries the CDR3 CSVAETGSNTEAFF. The nucleotide sequence reads TGCAGCGTCGCAGAGACAGGGTCGAACACTGAAGCTTTCTTT.